Below are 28 T cell receptor beta chains sequenced from a single sample in a study of a mutant IDH1 vaccine in newly diagnosed glioma. TCRdb keeps only in-frame clones here, not all; method: immunoSEQ multiplex PCR. The sample lists 60,000 or so clones, around four fifths seen once, with around 4% in the top ten. The time point is: week 35, safety follow-up. The study gave 300 ug of mutant IDH1 20-mer peptide per vaccine dose, with topical imiquimod. What these receptors recognize is not known. Sequencing used PBMCs, obtained from a glioma patient whose treatment included an IDH1 peptide vaccine. The receptors stem from a man aged 30 to 45 with glioma.

V gene TRBV5-1 combines with J gene TRBJ1-2; D gene unclear. Germline lookup yields CDR1 SGHRS and CDR2 YFSETQ. Trimming removed 0 bases at V and 8 bases at J, with 8 bases between. The CDR3 spans 12 residues. CDR3 in DNA: TGCGCCAGCAGCTTGGCCCCCGGAGGCTACACCTTC. Translating it yields CASSLAPGGYTF.

The chain joins TRBV30 to TRBJ2-2; either TRBD1 or TRBD2 may fit D (6 bases each). From germline, CDR1 is GTSNPN and CDR2 SVGIG (reference sequence). Trimming shortened V by 1 base and J by 7 bases, and 16 bases separated the two germline ends. The CDR3 is 15 amino acids. The CDR3 region is CAWSGGASHNGELFF. The CDR3 region has the DNA TGTGCCTGGAGTGGGGGGGCTAGCCATAACGGGGAGCTGTTTTTT. The full variable domain, rest sourced from reference TRBV30 and TRBJ2-2, is SQTIHQWPATLVQPVGSPLSLECTVEGTSNPNLYWYRQAAGRGLQLLFYSVGIGQISSEVPQNLSASRPQDRQFILSSKKLLLSDSGFYLCAWSGGASHNGELFFGEGSRLTVL.

V gene TRBV18 combines with J gene TRBJ1-4; 7 bases fit TRBD1. CDR1 is KGHSH and CDR2 is LQKENI in the germline V gene. The V and J ends lost 7 bases and 6 bases, in that order; junction bases with no gene match: 5. This CDR3 has 13 amino acids. The CDR3 loop reads CASYRDRDEKLFF. DNA of the CDR3: TGTGCCAGCTACCGGGACAGAGATGAAAAACTGTTTTTT.

The J gene is TRBJ2-5, the V gene TRBV6-1; the D call may be TRBD1 or TRBD2 (5 bases each). This CDR3 has 16 amino acids. Trimming pared 4 bases from V and 6 bases from J, leaving 21 bases between. Per germline, CDR1 MNHNS and CDR2 SASEGT. This CDR3 reads CASSGRGGGIGKTQYF. The CDR3 region has the DNA TGTGCCAGCAGTGGTAGGGGTGGTGGAATCGGGAAGACCCAGTACTTC.

This clone was found a few times. V is TRBV5-4 and J is TRBJ1-1; weak D call: TRBD1 (5 bases). CDR3 size: 14 residues. Germline V lookup: CDR1 SGHNT, CDR2 YYREEE (reference sequence). Trimming cost V 2 bases and J 0 bases, with 8 bases left between them. DNA of the CDR3: TGTGCCAGCAGCTTCTTGACAGTGAACACTGAAGCTTTCTTT. Encoded protein: CASSFLTVNTEAFF.

The chain recombines TRBV5-1 with TRBJ1-6; 9 bases line up with TRBD1. Germline CDR1 reads SGHRS; CDR2 reads YFSETQ. CDR3 length: 15 residues. V was clipped by 4 bases and J by 7 bases; unmatched bases: 6. The CDR3 loop is CASSPETGGNSPLHF. CDR3 nucleotides: TGCGCCAGCAGCCCTGAGACAGGGGGAAATTCACCCCTCCACTTT.

This chain links TRBV5-1 with TRBJ1-2, with D possibly matching TRBD1 (6 bases). Germline loops: CDR1 SGHRS, CDR2 YFSETQ. Trimming shortened V by 5 bases and J by 3 bases, and 17 bases separated the two germline ends. The CDR3 is 15 amino acids. The DNA for the CDR3 is TGCGCCAGCAGGTTGACGGGACCAGGGGACTATGGCTACACCTTC. Translating it yields CASRLTGPGDYGYTF.

The V and J genes are TRBV2 and TRBJ2-7, with 7 bases that match TRBD1. J was trimmed by 2 bases and V by 4 bases; bases with no gene match: 14. The CDR3 has 17 residues. Germline V CDR1 and CDR2: SNHLY, FYNNEI. This chain's CDR3 is CASSAPHRDRPTYEQYF. CDR3 DNA sequence: TGTGCCAGCAGTGCCCCCCACCGGGACAGACCGACCTACGAGCAGTACTTC.

V usage is TRBV5-6 and J usage is TRBJ1-1, with 7 positions matching TRBD1. This CDR3 spans 15 amino acids. V was clipped by 4 bases and J by 1 base; unmatched bases: 7. Germline V gives CDR1 SGHDT, CDR2 YYEEEE. CDR3 sequence reads: CASSIQGNGNTEAFF. The DNA of the CDR3 is TGTGCCAGCAGCATACAGGGGAACGGGAACACTGAAGCTTTCTTT.

The chain recombines TRBV4-1 with TRBJ1-2, with unresolved D. Germline CDR1 and CDR2: MGHRA and YSYEKL. The CDR3 spans 15 residues. V lost 0 bases to trimming and J lost 4 bases, with 12 bases between them. CDR3 nucleotide sequence: TGCGCCAGCAGCCAAGATCTCCTATCGGCCTATGGCTACACCTTC. Its translation: CASSQDLLSAYGYTF.

The chain couples TRBV5-6 to TRBJ2-2; possibly TRBD2 for D (5 bases). Germline assignment: CDR1 SGHDT and CDR2 YYEEEE. V lost 4 bases to trimming and J lost 3 bases, with 16 bases between them. The CDR3 has 16 amino acids. In DNA form, the CDR3 reads TGTGCCAGCAGCCCGGCTGAGGGAAGGGACACCGGGGAGCTGTTTTTT. The encoded protein is CASSPAEGRDTGELFF.

The rearrangement joins TRBV27 to TRBJ2-3; the match to TRBD2 covers 8 bases. Germline V lookup: CDR1 MNHEY, CDR2 SMNVEV (reference sequence). V gave up 5 bases and J gave up 3 bases; unmatched junction bases: 4. This CDR3 has 14 residues. CDR3 DNA: TGTGCCAGCAGTGGAGGACTAGCTACAGATACGCAGTATTTT. Translating it yields CASSGGLATDTQYF.

V gene TRBV5-4 combines with J gene TRBJ2-5; 8 bases align to TRBD1. Germline CDR1 is SGHNT and CDR2 is YYREEE (reference sequence). After removal of 0 bases from V and 5 bases from J, the junction contained 6 bases not matched to a gene. The CDR3 spans 15 residues. CDR3 sequence reads: CASSLVGQEGETQYF. The CDR3 DNA reads TGTGCCAGCAGCTTGGTGGGACAGGAAGGCGAGACCCAGTACTTC.

CDR3 residues: CASIRTATGNTIYF. The CDR3 DNA sequence: TGTGCCAGCATCCGGACAGCCACTGGAAACACCATATATTTT. This chain uses TRBV6-1 with TRBJ1-3; a possible D gene is TRBD1 (6 bases). Looked up from germline, CDR1 is MNHNS and CDR2 is SASEGT. The CDR3 covers 14 residues. Trimming shortened V by 7 bases and J by 2 bases, and 12 bases separated the two germline ends.

The rearrangement joins TRBV7-9 to TRBJ1-5; 9 bases are a match to TRBD1. The germline gives CDR1 SEHNR, CDR2 FQNEAQ (reference sequence). Germline trimming cut 5 bases from V and 5 bases from J; bases unmatched to any gene: 7. The CDR3 runs 15 residues. CDR3 amino acids: CASSPGTGRDQPQHF. CDR3 in DNA: TGTGCCAGCAGCCCCGGGACAGGGAGAGATCAGCCCCAGCATTTT. Full variable domain (missing parts from reference TRBV7-9 and TRBJ1-5): DTGVSQNPRHKITKRGQNVTFRCDPISEHNRLYWYRQTLGQGPEFLTYFQNEAQLEKSRLLSDRFSAERPKGSFSTLEIQRTEQGDSAMYLCASSPGTGRDQPQHFGDGTRLSIL.

The chain links TRBV19 to TRBJ2-7, with a weak D call TRBD1 (5 bases). Trimming cost V 6 bases and J 1 base, with 13 bases left between them. Germline lookup yields CDR1 LNHDA and CDR2 SQIVND (reference sequence). This CDR3 is 14 amino acids long. The DNA for the CDR3 is TGTGCCAGTAGCCAGGGCGCGAGATCCTACGAGCAGTACTTC. It translates to CASSQGARSYEQYF.

V gene TRBV6-1 combines with J gene TRBJ1-1; weak D call: TRBD1 (5 bases). CDR3 length: 14 residues. V lost 8 bases and J lost 0, with 13 bases in between. Germline CDR1 reads MNHNS; CDR2 reads SASEGT. This CDR3 reads CASARVMVNTEAFF. DNA for the CDR3: TGTGCCAGCGCCAGGGTAATGGTGAACACTGAAGCTTTCTTT.

V is TRBV25-1 and J is TRBJ1-2, with no clear D. The CDR3 has 11 residues. The V and J ends lost 7 bases and 4 bases respectively, with 7 bases between them. Germline-derived CDR1 and CDR2 are MGHDK and SYGVNS. In DNA form, the CDR3 reads TGTGCCAGCACTAAGGGCTATGGCTACACCTTC. Protein: CASTKGYGYTF.

This clone appeared a single time. This chain joins TRBV7-2 and TRBJ1-3, with D hard to call. The CDR3 consists of 12 residues. Germline CDR1 SGHTA, CDR2 FQGNSA. The ends were cut back, 5 bases at V and 8 bases at J, with 10 bases in the middle. DNA of the CDR3: TGTGCCAGCAGCCCTCAGGCGGACACCATATATTTT. Translating gives CASSPQADTIYF. Using reference TRBV7-2 and TRBJ1-3 for the parts outside the CDR3, the full variable domain is GAGVSQSPSNKVTEKGKDVELRCDPISGHTALYWYRQSLGQGLEFLIYFQGNSAPDKSGLPSDRFSAERTGGSVSTLTIQRTQQEDSAVYLCASSPQADTIYFGEGSWLTVV.

CDR3 loop: CSARERAEAFF. For the CDR3, the DNA is TGCAGCGCCCGTGAAAGAGCTGAAGCTTTCTTT. The J gene is TRBJ1-1, the V gene TRBV29-1; D gene unclear. The CDR3 spans 11 residues. Germline V lookup: CDR1 SQVTM, CDR2 ANQGSEA. V lost 7 bases, J lost 6 bases, and 12 bases lay in between. The full variable domain, in which reference TRBV29-1 and TRBJ1-1 provide the parts outside the CDR3, is SAVISQKPSRDICQRGTSLTIQCQVDSQVTMMFWYRQQPGQSLTLIATANQGSEATYESGFVIDKFPISRPNLTFSTLTVSNMSPEDSSIYLCSARERAEAFFGQGTRLTVV.

The V call is TRBV19, the J call TRBJ2-1, with 7 bases that match TRBD1. This CDR3 comprises 13 residues. Germline V gene data show CDR1 as LNHDA and CDR2 as SQIVND (reference sequence). With V trimmed by 8 bases and J by 7 bases, 8 bases remained unmatched. The CDR3 protein is CASSGQAGNEQFF. Written as DNA, the CDR3 is TGTGCCAGTTCCGGACAGGCCGGGAATGAGCAGTTCTTC.

This clone was seen a few times. The same CDR3 is also encoded by other DNA sequences in this sample. The chain uses TRBV4-2 and TRBJ2-2; 9 bases are shared with TRBD2. This CDR3 spans 18 amino acids. Germline assignment: CDR1 LGHNA and CDR2 YNFKEQ. After removal of 0 bases from V and 2 bases from J, the junction contained 7 bases not matched to a gene. The CDR3 nucleotides read TGTGCCAGCAGCCAAGATGGGGCGGGAGGGCCTAACACCGGGGAGCTGTTTTTT. Residues: CASSQDGAGGPNTGELFF.

This clone turned up a few times. V is TRBV2 and J is TRBJ1-5; 7 bases match TRBD1. Germline-derived CDR1 and CDR2 are SNHLY and FYNNEI. V lost 2 bases to trimming and J lost 6 bases; unmatched junction nucleotides: 4. This CDR3 has 14 amino acids. The CDR3, as DNA: TGTGCCAGCAGTGAACCCTACAGGGGTCAGCCCCAGCATTTT. This gives the protein CASSEPYRGQPQHF.

This chain connects TRBV6-4 to TRBJ1-2, with 9 bases fitting TRBD1. The CDR3 is 15 residues long. The germline CDR1 and CDR2 sequences are MRHNA and SNTAGT. The junction had 6 bases not matched to a gene; V was cut back by 5 bases and J by 2 bases. The CDR3 is CASSNGQGRNYGYTF. The DNA for the CDR3 is TGTGCCAGCAGTAACGGACAGGGGCGAAACTATGGCTACACCTTC.

V is TRBV10-2 and J is TRBJ1-5; D gene ambiguous. In germline, CDR1 is WSHSY, CDR2 SAAADI. This CDR3 contains 15 residues. Deletions cut 3 bases from V and 1 base from J, with 10 bases between. The CDR3 sequence is CASSDWAGSNQPQHF. In nucleotides, the CDR3 is TGCGCCAGCAGTGACTGGGCCGGGAGCAATCAGCCCCAGCATTTT.

The V and J genes are TRBV9 and TRBJ2-3, with TRBD1 matching 9 bases. Germline CDR1 SGDLS, CDR2 YYNGEE. Trimming at V came to 3 bases and at J to 0 bases, leaving 5 bases not matched to a gene. This CDR3 is 16 amino acids long. CDR3 nucleotide sequence: TGTGCCAGCAGCGGGCCTGGACAGGGGAGCACAGATACGCAGTATTTT. Amino acids: CASSGPGQGSTDTQYF.

V is TRBV5-1 and J is TRBJ2-7; 12 bases are a match to TRBD1. V shed 4 bases and J 6 bases; nucleotides not matched to a gene: 5. This CDR3 spans 14 amino acids. Per the germline V gene, CDR1 is SGHRS and CDR2 is YFSETQ. This CDR3 reads CASSGGTGGPEQYF. DNA for the CDR3: TGCGCCAGCAGCGGCGGGACAGGGGGCCCCGAGCAGTACTTC.

The rearrangement uses TRBV4-2 and TRBJ2-2; TRBD1 is a possible D gene (5 bases). The CDR3 is made up of 16 amino acids. V was clipped by 1 base and J by 6 bases, with 15 bases between them. Germline V gene data show CDR1 as LGHNA and CDR2 as YNFKEQ. CDR3 in DNA: TGTGCCAGCAGCCAAGTCGTCGGCAGGGTGGCCGGGGAGCTGTTTTTT. Translating it yields CASSQVVGRVAGELFF.